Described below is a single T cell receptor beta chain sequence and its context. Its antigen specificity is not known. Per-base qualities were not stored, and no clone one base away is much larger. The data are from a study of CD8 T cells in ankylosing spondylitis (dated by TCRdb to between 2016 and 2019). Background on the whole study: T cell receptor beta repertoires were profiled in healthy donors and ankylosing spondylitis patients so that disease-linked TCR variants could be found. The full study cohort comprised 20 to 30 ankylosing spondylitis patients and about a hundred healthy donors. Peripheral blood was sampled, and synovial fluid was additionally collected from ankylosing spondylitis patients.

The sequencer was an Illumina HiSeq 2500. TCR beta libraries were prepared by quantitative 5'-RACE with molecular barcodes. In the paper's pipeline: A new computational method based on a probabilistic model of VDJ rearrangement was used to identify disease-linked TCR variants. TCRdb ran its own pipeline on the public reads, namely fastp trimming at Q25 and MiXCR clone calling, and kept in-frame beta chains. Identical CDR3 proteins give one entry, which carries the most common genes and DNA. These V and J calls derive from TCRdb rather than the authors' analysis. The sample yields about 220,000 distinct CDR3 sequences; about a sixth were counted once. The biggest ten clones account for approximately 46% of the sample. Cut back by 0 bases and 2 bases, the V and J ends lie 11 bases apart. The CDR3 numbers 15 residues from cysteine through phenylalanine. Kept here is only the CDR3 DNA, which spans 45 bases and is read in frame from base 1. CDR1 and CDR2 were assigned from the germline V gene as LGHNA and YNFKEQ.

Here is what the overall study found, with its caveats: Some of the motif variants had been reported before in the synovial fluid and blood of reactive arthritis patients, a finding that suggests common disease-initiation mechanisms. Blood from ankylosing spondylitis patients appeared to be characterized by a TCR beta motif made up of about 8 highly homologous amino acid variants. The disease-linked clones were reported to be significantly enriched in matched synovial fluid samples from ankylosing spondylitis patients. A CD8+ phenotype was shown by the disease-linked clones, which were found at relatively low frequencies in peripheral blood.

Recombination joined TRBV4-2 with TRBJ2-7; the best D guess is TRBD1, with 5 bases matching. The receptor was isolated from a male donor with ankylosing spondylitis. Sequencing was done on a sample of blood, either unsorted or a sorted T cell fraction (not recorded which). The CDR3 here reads CASSQDLGQTYEQYF. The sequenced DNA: TGTGCCAGCAGCCAAGATCTGGGGCAAACCTACGAGCAGTACTTC.